This T cell receptor beta chain was found in a study of metastatic and nonmetastatic thyroid tumors. Study as a whole: Samples came from malignant and benign thyroid patients, and repertoires were compared across blood and tumor or nodule tissue. Broader study findings: A significant increase in TCR beta diversity was reportedly seen in malignant thyroid tumors relative to benign nodules, in blood and tumor.

Nobody among the patients had been given any treatment before thyroid surgery. With regard to this clone: As yet, its antigen is unknown.

From the PCR reads, TCRdb re-called clones with MiXCR. The table has tens of thousands of clones, 30% to 40% seen once; the top ten hold around 15%. V lost 0 bases to trimming and J lost 2 bases, with 2 bases between them. Germline V gene lookup returns CDR1 MNHEY and CDR2 SVGEGT. CDR3 size: 13 residues. V is TRBV6-2 or TRBV6-3 and J is TRBJ1-3, with D uncertain. The sample was tumor tissue. This TCR was sampled from a female donor with papillary thyroid cancer or a benign thyroid nodule (not recorded which). Some clones in this sample may be carry-over from other donors' samples. The CDR3 loop is CASSYSTGNTIYF. As DNA, the CDR3 is TGTGCCAGCAGTTACTCGACTGGAAACACCATATATTTT.